These T cell receptor beta chains were read from a single sample in a study of beta chain features in type 1 diabetes. Sequencing was performed with immunoSEQ multiplex PCR; in TCRdb, only in-frame clones are kept and a portion is missing. The sample contains 430,000 or so clones, around 10% of which appear only once. Sequencing input: naive CD4+ T cells from blood. The receptors stem from a woman between 18 and 29 years old in good health. Both conserved end residues are part of each CDR3. Each record gives: V gene, clone size, D gene, J gene, CDR3 protein, CDR3 DNA. The D gene is left open where the match is weak. For some rows the clone size is stated as once, few or many, or as a class when expanded; others skip it.

v_call: TRBV29-1; clone_size: few; d_call: TRBD1; j_call: TRBJ1-2; cdr3_aa: CSGSRDRGRDYGYTF; cdr3_nt: TGCAGCGGGTCCCGGGACAGGGGACGTGACTATGGCTACACCTTC
v_call: TRBV7-9; clone_size: -; d_call: -; j_call: TRBJ2-1; cdr3_aa: CASSLDGTIYNEQFF; cdr3_nt: TGTGCCAGCAGCTTAGACGGGACCATCTACAATGAGCAGTTCTTC
v_call: TRBV7-9; clone_size: -; d_call: -; j_call: TRBJ2-5; cdr3_aa: CASSLAVKWQQRQETQYF; cdr3_nt: TGTGCCAGCAGCTTAGCGGTAAAGTGGCAGCAAAGACAAGAGACCCAGTACTTC
v_call: TRBV5-1; clone_size: -; d_call: -; j_call: TRBJ2-5; cdr3_aa: CASSLGTAYQETQYF; cdr3_nt: TGCGCCAGCAGCTTGGGGACAGCTTACCAAGAGACCCAGTACTTC
v_call: TRBV9; clone_size: few; d_call: TRBD1; j_call: TRBJ1-1; cdr3_aa: CASSPRQGSITEAFF; cdr3_nt: TGTGCCAGCAGCCCTCGACAGGGATCGATCACTGAAGCTTTCTTT
v_call: TRBV5-4; clone_size: few; d_call: -; j_call: TRBJ2-1; cdr3_aa: CASSTPGRPPFF; cdr3_nt: TGTGCCAGCAGCACCCCGGGACGGCCTCCGTTCTTC
v_call: TRBV4-2; clone_size: few; d_call: TRBD2; j_call: TRBJ2-3; cdr3_aa: CASSQDITSGTDTQYF; cdr3_nt: TGTGCCAGCAGCCAAGATATAACTAGCGGGACAGATACGCAGTATTTT
v_call: TRBV6-5; clone_size: -; d_call: -; j_call: TRBJ1-1; cdr3_aa: CASSYFGEGTEAFF; cdr3_nt: TGTGCCAGCAGTTACTTCGGGGAGGGGACTGAAGCTTTCTTT
v_call: TRBV29-1; clone_size: few; d_call: -; j_call: TRBJ1-2; cdr3_aa: CSVDPRHPYTF; cdr3_nt: TGCAGCGTTGATCCTCGACATCCTTATACCTTC
v_call: TRBV7-9; clone_size: -; d_call: TRBD2; j_call: TRBJ2-3; cdr3_aa: CASSLPRGGTDTQYF; cdr3_nt: TGTGCCAGCAGCTTGCCCCGGGGGGGCACAGATACGCAGTATTTT
v_call: TRBV15; clone_size: few; d_call: -; j_call: TRBJ2-7; cdr3_aa: CATSRGDRSSYEQYF; cdr3_nt: TGTGCCACCAGCAGAGGTGACAGGAGCTCCTACGAGCAGTACTTC
v_call: TRBV7-8; clone_size: few; d_call: TRBD2; j_call: TRBJ2-3; cdr3_aa: CASSARASGAADTQYF; cdr3_nt: TGTGCCAGCAGCGCTAGAGCTAGCGGGGCCGCCGATACGCAGTATTTT